This T cell receptor (beta chain) is drawn from a study of PD-L1 blockade in urothelial cancer. Study overall: Prior chemotherapy in patients spanned 0 to 3 regimens. Blood yielded a median of around 150,000 T cells per sample.

Specified time point: pretreatment peripheral blood. The study enrolled patients with locally advanced or metastatic urothelial carcinoma. Between 1 and 8 samples per patient were obtained, pretreatment and on-treatment. The CDR3 sequence is 12 residues long. CDR1 is KGHSH, CDR2 LQKENI, per germline. V was cut by 2 bases and J by 7 bases, with 5 bases left in between. This clone came up a few times. The method was immunoSEQ multiplex PCR; TCRdb's version includes in-frame clones alone and lacks a portion of them. Here the sample spans fewer than 65,000 clones, around four fifths being singletons. This clonotype was obtained from a man aged 70 or older with urothelial cancer. V usage is TRBV18 and J usage is TRBJ1-4; D gene unclear. Source: PBMCs, taken around atezolizumab (anti-PD-L1) treatment. This CDR3 is CASSPDSEKLFF. CDR3 sequence (DNA): TGTGCCAGCTCACCAGATAGTGAAAAACTGTTTTTT.